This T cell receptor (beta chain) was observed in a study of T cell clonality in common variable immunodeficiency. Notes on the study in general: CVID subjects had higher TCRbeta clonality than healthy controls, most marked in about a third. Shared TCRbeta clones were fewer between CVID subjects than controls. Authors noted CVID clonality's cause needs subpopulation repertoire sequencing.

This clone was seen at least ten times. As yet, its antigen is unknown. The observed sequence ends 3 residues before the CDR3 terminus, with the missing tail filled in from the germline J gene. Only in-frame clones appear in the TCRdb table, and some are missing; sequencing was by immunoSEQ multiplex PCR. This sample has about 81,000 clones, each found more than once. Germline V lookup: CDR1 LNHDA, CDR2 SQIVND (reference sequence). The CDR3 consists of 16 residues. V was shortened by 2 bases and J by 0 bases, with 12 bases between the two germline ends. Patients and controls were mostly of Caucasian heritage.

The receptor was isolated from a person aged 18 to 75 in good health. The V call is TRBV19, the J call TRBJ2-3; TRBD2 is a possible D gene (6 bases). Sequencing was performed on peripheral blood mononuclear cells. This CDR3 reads CASSIFGGASTDTQYF. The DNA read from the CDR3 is TGTGCCAGTAGTATATTCGGCGGGGCCAGCACAGATACG.